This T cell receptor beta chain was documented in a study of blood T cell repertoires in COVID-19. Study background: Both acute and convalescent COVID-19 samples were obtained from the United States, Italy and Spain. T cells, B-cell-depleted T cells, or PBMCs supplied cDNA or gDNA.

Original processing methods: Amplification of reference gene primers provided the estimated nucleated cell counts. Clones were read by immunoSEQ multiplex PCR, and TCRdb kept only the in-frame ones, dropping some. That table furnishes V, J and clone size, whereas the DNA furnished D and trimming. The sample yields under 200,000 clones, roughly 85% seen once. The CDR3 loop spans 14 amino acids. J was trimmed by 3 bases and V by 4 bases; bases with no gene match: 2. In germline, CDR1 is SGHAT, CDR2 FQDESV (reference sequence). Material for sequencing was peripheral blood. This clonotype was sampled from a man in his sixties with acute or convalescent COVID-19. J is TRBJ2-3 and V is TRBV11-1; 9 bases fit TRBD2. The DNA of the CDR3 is TGTGCCAGCAGCTGGAGCGGGAGGACAGATACGCAGTATTTT. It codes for CASSWSGRTDTQYF.